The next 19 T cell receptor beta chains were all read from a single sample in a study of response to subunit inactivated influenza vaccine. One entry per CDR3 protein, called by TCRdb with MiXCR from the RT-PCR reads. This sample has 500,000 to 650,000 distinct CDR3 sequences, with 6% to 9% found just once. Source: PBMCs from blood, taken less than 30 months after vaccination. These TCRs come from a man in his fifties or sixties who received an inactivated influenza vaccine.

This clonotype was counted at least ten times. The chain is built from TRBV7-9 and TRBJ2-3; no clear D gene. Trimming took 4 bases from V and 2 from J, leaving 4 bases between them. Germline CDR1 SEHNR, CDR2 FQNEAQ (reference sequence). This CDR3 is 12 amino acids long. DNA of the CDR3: TGTGCCAGCAGCTACGACACAGATACGCAGTATTTT. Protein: CASSYDTDTQYF.

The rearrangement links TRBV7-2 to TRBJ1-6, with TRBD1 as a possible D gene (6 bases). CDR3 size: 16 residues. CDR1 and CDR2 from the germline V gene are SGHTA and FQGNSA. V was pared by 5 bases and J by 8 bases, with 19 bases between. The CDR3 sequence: CASSPMGGRFHSPLHF. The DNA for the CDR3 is TGTGCCAGCAGCCCCATGGGGGGGCGGTTCCATTCACCCCTCCACTTT.

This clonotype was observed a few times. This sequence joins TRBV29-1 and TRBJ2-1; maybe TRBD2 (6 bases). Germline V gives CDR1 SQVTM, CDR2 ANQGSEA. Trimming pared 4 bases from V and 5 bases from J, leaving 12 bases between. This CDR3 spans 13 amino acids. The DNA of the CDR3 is TGCAGCGTTGTACTAGCCGGCCACAATGAGCAGTTCTTC. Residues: CSVVLAGHNEQFF.

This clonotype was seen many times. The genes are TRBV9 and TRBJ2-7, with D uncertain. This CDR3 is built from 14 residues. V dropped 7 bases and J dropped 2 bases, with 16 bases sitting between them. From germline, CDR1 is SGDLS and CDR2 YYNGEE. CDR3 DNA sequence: TGTGCCAGCTCTCCCGGAAGCGCGACCTACGAGCAGTACTTC. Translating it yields CASSPGSATYEQYF.

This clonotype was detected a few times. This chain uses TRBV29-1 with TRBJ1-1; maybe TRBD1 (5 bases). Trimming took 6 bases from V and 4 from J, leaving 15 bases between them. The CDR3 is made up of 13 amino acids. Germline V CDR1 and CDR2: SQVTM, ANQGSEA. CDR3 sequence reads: CSVDRGELTEAFF. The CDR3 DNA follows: TGCAGCGTGGACCGGGGGGAGCTCACTGAAGCTTTCTTT.

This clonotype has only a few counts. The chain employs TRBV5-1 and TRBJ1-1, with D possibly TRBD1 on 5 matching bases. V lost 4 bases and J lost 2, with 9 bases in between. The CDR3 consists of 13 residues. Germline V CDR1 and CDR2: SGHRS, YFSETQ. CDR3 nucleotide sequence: TGCGCCAGCAGCGGGGCAGAAAACACTGAAGCTTTCTTT. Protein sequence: CASSGAENTEAFF.

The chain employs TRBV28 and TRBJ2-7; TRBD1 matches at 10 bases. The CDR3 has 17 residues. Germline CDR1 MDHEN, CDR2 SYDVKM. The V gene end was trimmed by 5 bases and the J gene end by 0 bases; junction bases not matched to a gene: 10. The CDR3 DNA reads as TGTGCCAGCAGTACCCCCCTCGGGACAGGGGTCTCCTACGAGCAGTACTTC. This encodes CASSTPLGTGVSYEQYF.

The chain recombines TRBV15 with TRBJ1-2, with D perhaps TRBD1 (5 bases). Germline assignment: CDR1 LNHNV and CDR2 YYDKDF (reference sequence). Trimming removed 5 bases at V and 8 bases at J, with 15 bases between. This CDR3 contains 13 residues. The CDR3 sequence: CATSGGREDGYTF. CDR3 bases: TGTGCCACCAGCGGAGGCAGGGAAGACGGCTACACCTTC.

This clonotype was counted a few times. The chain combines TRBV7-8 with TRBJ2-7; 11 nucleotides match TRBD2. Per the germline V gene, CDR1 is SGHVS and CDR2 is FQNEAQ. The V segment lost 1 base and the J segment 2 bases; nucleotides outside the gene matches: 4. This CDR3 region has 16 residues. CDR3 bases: TGTGCCAGCAGCTTAGTGACTAGCGGGATAACCTACGAGCAGTACTTC. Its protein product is CASSLVTSGITYEQYF.

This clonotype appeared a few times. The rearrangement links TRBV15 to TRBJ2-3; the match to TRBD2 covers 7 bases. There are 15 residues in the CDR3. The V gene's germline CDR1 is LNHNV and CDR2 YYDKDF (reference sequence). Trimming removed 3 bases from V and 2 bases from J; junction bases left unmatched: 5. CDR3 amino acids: CATSRRGRTTDTQYF. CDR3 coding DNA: TGTGCCACCAGCAGGCGGGGGAGGACCACAGATACGCAGTATTTT.

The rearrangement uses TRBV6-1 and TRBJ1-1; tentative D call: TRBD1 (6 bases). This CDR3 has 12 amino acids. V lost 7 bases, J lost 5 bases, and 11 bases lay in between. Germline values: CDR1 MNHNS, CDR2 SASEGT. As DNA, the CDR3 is TGTGCCAGCAAGGCACAGGGAACTGAAGCTTTCTTT. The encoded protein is CASKAQGTEAFF.

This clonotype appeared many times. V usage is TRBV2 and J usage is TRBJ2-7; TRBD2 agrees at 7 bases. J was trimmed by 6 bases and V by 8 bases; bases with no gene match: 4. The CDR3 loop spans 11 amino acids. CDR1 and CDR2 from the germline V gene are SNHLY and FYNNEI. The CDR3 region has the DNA TGTGCCAGCTGGGGGGGTTTCGAGCAGTACTTC. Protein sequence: CASWGGFEQYF.

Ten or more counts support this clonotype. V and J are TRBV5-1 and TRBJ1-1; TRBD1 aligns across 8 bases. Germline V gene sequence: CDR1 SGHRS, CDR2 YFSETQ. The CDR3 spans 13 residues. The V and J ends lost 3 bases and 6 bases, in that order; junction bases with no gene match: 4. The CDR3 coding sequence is TGCGCCAGCAGCTCTACAGGGGGAGCTGAAGCTTTCTTT. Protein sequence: CASSSTGGAEAFF.

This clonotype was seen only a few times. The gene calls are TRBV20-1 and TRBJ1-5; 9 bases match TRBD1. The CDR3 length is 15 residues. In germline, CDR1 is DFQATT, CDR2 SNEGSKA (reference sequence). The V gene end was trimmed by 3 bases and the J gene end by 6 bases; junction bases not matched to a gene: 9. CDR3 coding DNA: TGCAGTGCTAGGGATGGACAGGGGTATGGTCAGCCCCAGCATTTT. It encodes CSARDGQGYGQPQHF.

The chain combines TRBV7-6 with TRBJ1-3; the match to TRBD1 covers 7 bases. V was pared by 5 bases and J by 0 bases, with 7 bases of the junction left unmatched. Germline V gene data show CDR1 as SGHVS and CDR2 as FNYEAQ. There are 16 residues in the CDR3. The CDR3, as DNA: TGTGCCAGCAGCGAGGGACAGCCTTACTCTGGAAACACCATATATTTT. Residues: CASSEGQPYSGNTIYF.

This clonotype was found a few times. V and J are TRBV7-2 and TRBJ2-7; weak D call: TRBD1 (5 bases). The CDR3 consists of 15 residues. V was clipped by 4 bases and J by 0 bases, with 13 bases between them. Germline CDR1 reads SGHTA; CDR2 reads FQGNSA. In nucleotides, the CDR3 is TGTGCCAGCAGCTCCCAAACAGGCGGCTCCTACGAGCAGTACTTC. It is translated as CASSSQTGGSYEQYF.

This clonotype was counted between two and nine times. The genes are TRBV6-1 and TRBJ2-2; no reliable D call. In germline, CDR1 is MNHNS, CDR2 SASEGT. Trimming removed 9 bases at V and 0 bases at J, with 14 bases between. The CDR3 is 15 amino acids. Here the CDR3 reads CASLNRYANTGELFF. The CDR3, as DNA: TGTGCCAGTCTAAACAGATACGCGAACACCGGGGAGCTGTTTTTT.

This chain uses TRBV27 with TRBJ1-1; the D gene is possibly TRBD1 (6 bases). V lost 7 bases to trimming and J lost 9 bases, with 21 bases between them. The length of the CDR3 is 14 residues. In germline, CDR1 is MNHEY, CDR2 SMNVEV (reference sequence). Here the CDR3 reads CASNIQGPSGKAFF. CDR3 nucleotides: TGTGCCAGCAATATACAGGGCCCGAGCGGGAAAGCTTTCTTT.

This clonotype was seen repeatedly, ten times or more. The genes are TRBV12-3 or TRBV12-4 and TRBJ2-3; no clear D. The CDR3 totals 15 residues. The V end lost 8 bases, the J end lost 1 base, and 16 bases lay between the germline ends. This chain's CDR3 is CASGNRGQGTDTQYF. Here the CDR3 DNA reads TGTGCCAGCGGGAATCGTGGGCAGGGCACAGATACGCAGTATTTT.